These T cell receptor beta chains were read from a single sample in a study of cytomegalovirus exposure and HLA in healthy donors. This table comes from immunoSEQ multiplex PCR, and its TCRdb copy is limited to in-frame clones, with some not included. The sample records 120,000 or so clones, 82% being singletons. The source material was PBMCs. These receptors came from a male donor in good health and CMV-seropositive. Each CDR3 is given with its conserved first and last residue. Each record gives: D gene, clone size, J gene, V gene, CDR3 DNA, CDR3 protein. A D gene is named only where the DNA matches it firmly. Expanded clones are given a class, and other clones once, few, many or no size at all.

>TRBD2|once|TRBJ2-1|TRBV7-3
TGTGCCAGCAGCTCCCCCGGGACTAGCCTTGAGCAGTTCTTC
CASSSPGTSLEQFF
>-|-|TRBJ2-7|TRBV6-1
TGTGCCAGCAGTGAAGGAGAAACCTACGAGCAGTACTTC
CASSEGETYEQYF
>TRBD2|-|TRBJ2-2|TRBV7-9
TGTGCCAGCAACGAAAACGGGGGGACCGGGGAGCTGTTTTTT
CASNENGGTGELFF
>TRBD1|once|TRBJ2-5|TRBV7-2
TGTGCCAGCAGCTCCAGTCCAGGGGGACCCCGATTTCAAGAGACCCAGTACTTC
CASSSSPGGPRFQETQYF
>TRBD1|large|TRBJ1-5|TRBV7-2
TGTGCCAGCAGCCTACAGGGGAGACAGCCCCAGCATTTT
CASSLQGRQPQHF
>-|-|TRBJ2-5|TRBV7-2
TGTGCCAGCAGCTTATCAACCTCGGTTGAGACCCAGTACTTC
CASSLSTSVETQYF
>TRBD2|-|TRBJ2-7|TRBV28
TGTGCCAGCAGTCCCGGACTAGCGGTTTCCTACGAGCAGTACTTC
CASSPGLAVSYEQYF
>-|-|TRBJ2-1|TRBV6-5
TGTGCCAGCAGTGCAACAGCTTACAATGAGCAGTTCTTC
CASSATAYNEQFF
>-|-|TRBJ1-1|TRBV19
TGTGCCAGTAGTATTCTGGGGGGGAACACTGAAGCTTTCTTT
CASSILGGNTEAFF
>-|-|TRBJ2-7|TRBV21-1
TGTGCCAGCATCGCAGGCTCCGGGGGCTACGAGCAGTACTTC
CASIAGSGGYEQYF
>-|-|TRBJ1-1|TRBV5-8
TGTGCCAGCAGCCTTACACGGAACACTGAAGCTTTCTTT
CASSLTRNTEAFF
>TRBD2|-|TRBJ2-7|TRBV9
TGTGCCAGCAGCGTGAGGGATCTAGCGGGAGGGCCAGTCCCCTACGAGCAGTACTTC
CASSVRDLAGGPVPYEQYF
>TRBD1|-|TRBJ1-2|TRBV27
TGTGCCAGCAGCTTAATCCGGGACAGGGGGCGCAACTATGGCTACACCTTC
CASSLIRDRGRNYGYTF
>-|-|TRBJ2-3|TRBV6-4
TGTGCCAGCAGTGAGACAGGAAGCACAGATACGCAGTATTTT
CASSETGSTDTQYF
>-|-|TRBJ1-5|TRBV27
TGTGCCAGCAGTTTATTAGCGGCCAATAGCAATCAGCCCCAGCATTTT
CASSLLAANSNQPQHF
>TRBD2|-|TRBJ2-1|TRBV7-9
TGTGCCAGCAGCTTAGCCGATCTAGCGGGAAACGTCAATGAGCAGTTCTTC
CASSLADLAGNVNEQFF
>TRBD1|-|TRBJ2-7|TRBV11-2
TGTGCCAGCAGCCTCCGAGGGACAGGGACCTACGAGCAGTACTTC
CASSLRGTGTYEQYF
>TRBD1|-|TRBJ2-7|TRBV7-2
TGTGCCAGCAGCTTCAGCACAGGGGACTACGAGCAGTACTTC
CASSFSTGDYEQYF
>-|-|TRBJ1-2|TRBV29-1
TGCAGCGTTGAACCACAGGGCTATGGCTACACCTTC
CSVEPQGYGYTF
>-|-|TRBJ1-1|TRBV7-2
TGTGCCAGCATTCCCGGGGGAGTCACTGAAGCTTTCTTT
CASIPGGVTEAFF
>TRBD2|-|TRBJ2-7|TRBV29-1
TGCAGCGCACACGTGGGGGGACTAGGATTATACGAGCAGTACTTC
CSAHVGGLGLYEQYF
>-|-|TRBJ2-3|TRBV19
TGTGCCAGTATGGACAGAGCCACAGATACGCAGTATTTT
CASMDRATDTQYF